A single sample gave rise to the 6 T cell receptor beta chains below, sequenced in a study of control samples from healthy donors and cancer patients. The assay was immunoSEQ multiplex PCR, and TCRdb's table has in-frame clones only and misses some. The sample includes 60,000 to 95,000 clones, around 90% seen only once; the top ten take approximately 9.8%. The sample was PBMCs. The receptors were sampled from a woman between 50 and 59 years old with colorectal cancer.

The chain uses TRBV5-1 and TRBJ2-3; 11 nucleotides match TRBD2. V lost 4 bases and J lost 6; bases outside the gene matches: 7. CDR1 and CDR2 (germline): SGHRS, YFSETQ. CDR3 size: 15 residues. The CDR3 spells CASSPTLAGADTQYF. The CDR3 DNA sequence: TGCGCCAGCAGCCCGACACTAGCGGGGGCGGATACGCAGTATTTT.

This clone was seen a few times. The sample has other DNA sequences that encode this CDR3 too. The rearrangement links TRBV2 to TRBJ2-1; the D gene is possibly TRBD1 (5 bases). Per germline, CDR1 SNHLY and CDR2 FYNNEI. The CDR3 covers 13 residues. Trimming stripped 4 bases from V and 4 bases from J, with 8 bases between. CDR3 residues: CASSARTYNEQFF. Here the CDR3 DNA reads TGTGCCAGCAGTGCAAGGACATACAATGAGCAGTTCTTC.

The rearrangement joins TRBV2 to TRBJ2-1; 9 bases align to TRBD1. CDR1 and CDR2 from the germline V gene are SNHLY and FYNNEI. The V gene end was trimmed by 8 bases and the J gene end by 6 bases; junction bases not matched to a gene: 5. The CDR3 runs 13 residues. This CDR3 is CASDTGGSNEQFF. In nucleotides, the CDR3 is TGTGCCAGCGATACAGGGGGCTCCAATGAGCAGTTCTTC.

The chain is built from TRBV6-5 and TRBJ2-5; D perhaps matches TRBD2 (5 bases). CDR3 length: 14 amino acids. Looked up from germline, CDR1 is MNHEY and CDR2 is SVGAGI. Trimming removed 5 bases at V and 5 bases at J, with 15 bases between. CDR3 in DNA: TGTGCCAGCAGTCCAGCGGCCCCCTCGGAGACCCAGTACTTC. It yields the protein CASSPAAPSETQYF.

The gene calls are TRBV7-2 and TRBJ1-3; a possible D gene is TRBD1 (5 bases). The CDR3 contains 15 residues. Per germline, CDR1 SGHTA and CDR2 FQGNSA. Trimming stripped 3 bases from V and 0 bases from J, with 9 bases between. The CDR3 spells CASSLWGSSGNTIYF. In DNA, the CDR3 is TGTGCCAGCAGCTTGTGGGGGTCCTCTGGAAACACCATATATTTT.

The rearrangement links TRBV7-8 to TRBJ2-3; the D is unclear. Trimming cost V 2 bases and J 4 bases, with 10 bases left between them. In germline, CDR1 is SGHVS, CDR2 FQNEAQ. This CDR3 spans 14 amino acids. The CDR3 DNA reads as TGTGCCAGCAGCTTAAGAATAGCCCCAGATACGCAGTATTTT. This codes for CASSLRIAPDTQYF.